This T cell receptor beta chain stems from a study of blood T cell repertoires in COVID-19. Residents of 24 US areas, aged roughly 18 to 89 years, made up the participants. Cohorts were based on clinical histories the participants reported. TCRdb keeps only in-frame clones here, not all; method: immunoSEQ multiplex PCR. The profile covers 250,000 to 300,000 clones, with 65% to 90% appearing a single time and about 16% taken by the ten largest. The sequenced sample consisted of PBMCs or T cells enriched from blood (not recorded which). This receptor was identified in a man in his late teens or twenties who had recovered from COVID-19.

The CDR3 region is CASSSSQGASYEQYF. The CDR3 region has the DNA TGTGCCAGCAGCTCCTCACAGGGGGCCTCCTACGAGCAGTACTTC. The V and J genes are TRBV11-3 and TRBJ2-7; 9 bases fit TRBD1. Unmatched junction bases numbered 4, after V lost 4 bases and J lost 0 bases. Germline CDR1 reads SGHNT; CDR2 reads YENEEA. This CDR3 is 15 amino acids long.